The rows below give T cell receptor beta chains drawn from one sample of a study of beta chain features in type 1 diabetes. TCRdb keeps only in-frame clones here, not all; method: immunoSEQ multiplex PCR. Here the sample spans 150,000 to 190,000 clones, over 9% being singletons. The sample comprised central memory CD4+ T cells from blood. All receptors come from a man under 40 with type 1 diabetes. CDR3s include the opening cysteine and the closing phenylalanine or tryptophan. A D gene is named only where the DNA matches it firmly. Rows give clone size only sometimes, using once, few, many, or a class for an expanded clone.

TGCGCCAGCAGCTTGGGGGACAATAACTATGGCTACACCTTC | CASSLGDNNYGYTF | . | TRBV5-1 | . | TRBJ1-2
TGTGCCAGCAGATTCGAGGGTGGAAATGGCTACACCTTC | CASRFEGGNGYTF | . | TRBV6-5 | . | TRBJ1-2
TGTGCCAGCAGTTTGTTTCAGGTTCGAGGGGAGCTGTTTTTT | CASSLFQVRGELFF | . | TRBV28 | . | TRBJ2-2
TGTGCCAGCAGCCAAAGCCGGGTCGGAGGGCAAGAGACCCAGTACTTC | CASSQSRVGGQETQYF | . | TRBV11-2 | . | TRBJ2-5
TGTGCCAGCAGCGAGGACAGGTATCAGCCCCAGCATTTT | CASSEDRYQPQHF | TRBD1 | TRBV5-4 | . | TRBJ1-5
TGTGCCTGGAGTCCCCACCCGGGACAGGGGGTACGAGAGACCCAGTACTTC | CAWSPHPGQGVRETQYF | TRBD1 | TRBV30 | . | TRBJ2-5
TGTGCCTGGAGGGCGGTAGCTCGTTACAATGAGCAGTTCTTC | CAWRAVARYNEQFF | . | TRBV30 | few | TRBJ2-1
TGTGCCAGCAGCCCCGGCGACAGGTCCGGGACCCAGTACTTC | CASSPGDRSGTQYF | . | TRBV28 | few | TRBJ2-5
TGTGCCTGGAGTCGGAATGAGCAGTTCTTC | CAWSRNEQFF | . | TRBV30 | few | TRBJ2-1
TGCGCCAGCACCATGATGGGAGAAGAGACCCAGTACTTC | CASTMMGEETQYF | . | TRBV5-1 | . | TRBJ2-5
TGCGCCAGCAGTCAATACTTAGCGGGGCAGGGATCCTACAATGAGCAGTTCTTC | CASSQYLAGQGSYNEQFF | TRBD2 | TRBV23-1 | . | TRBJ2-1
TGTGCCAGCAGCCGTACAGGGGGAAAGGACACCGGGGAGCTGTTTTTT | CASSRTGGKDTGELFF | . | TRBV21-1 | . | TRBJ2-2
TGTGCCAGCAGTGAATTTGACAGATACAACGGCTACACCTTC | CASSEFDRYNGYTF | . | TRBV25-1 | . | TRBJ1-2
TGTGCCAGCAGCTTATCCCCAGGGCCTTACAATGAGCAGTTCTTC | CASSLSPGPYNEQFF | . | TRBV7-3 | . | TRBJ2-1
TGTGCCAGCAGCTTAGCCGTCGCTAACTATGGCTACACCTTC | CASSLAVANYGYTF | . | TRBV7-2 | few | TRBJ1-2
TGTGCCAGTAGTATAGTCCCAGGGGAGAGCTCCTACAATGAGCAGTTCTTC | CASSIVPGESSYNEQFF | . | TRBV19 | . | TRBJ2-1
TGTGCCAGCTCCAGGGATGCAGACACCGGGGAGCTGTTTTTT | CASSRDADTGELFF | . | TRBV18 | . | TRBJ2-2
TGTGCCAGCACTCAAGGACTAGCGGCGAACAATGAGCAGTTCTTC | CASTQGLAANNEQFF | TRBD2 | TRBV9 | . | TRBJ2-1
TGTGCCGAAGGGGGAGGGGTCACAGATACGCAGTATTTT | CAEGGGVTDTQYF | . | TRBV30 | . | TRBJ2-3
TGTGCCAGCTCACCACGAGGGACAGGGGATATGACCCAGCATTTT | CASSPRGTGDMTQHF | TRBD1 | TRBV18 | few | TRBJ1-5
TGTGCCAGCAGCTCCGCCGGGACTAGCGGATTAATTTCCTACGAGCAGTACTTC | CASSSAGTSGLISYEQYF | TRBD2 | TRBV5-6 | . | TRBJ2-7
TGTGCCAGCCACAACCGGGGTGGAACCTACGAGCAGTACTTC | CASHNRGGTYEQYF | . | TRBV6-5 | few | TRBJ2-7
TGTGCCAGCAGCCCTCACCGGACGGGGAAGGGAGATACGCAGTATTTT | CASSPHRTGKGDTQYF | . | TRBV7-2 | . | TRBJ2-3
TGTGCCAGCAGCACCACTAGCGGGAGTTTTGGGTACGAGCAGTACTTC | CASSTTSGSFGYEQYF | TRBD2 | TRBV7-2 | few | TRBJ2-7
TGTGCCAGCAGCCCAGACAGGGGACGATGGGGCTACACCTTC | CASSPDRGRWGYTF | TRBD1 | TRBV7-2 | few | TRBJ1-2
TGTGCCAGCAGCTCCACCGGGGGGGACTATGGCTACACCTTC | CASSSTGGDYGYTF | . | TRBV28 | . | TRBJ1-2
TGTGCCAGCAGCTTTAACAGGTACAACGAGCAGTACTTC | CASSFNRYNEQYF | . | TRBV5-6 | . | TRBJ2-7
TGTGCCTGGCTAGGGGGGGAGGGGACTAGCGGGAGGGTTAGCTACAATGAGCAGTTCTTC | CAWLGGEGTSGRVSYNEQFF | TRBD2 | TRBV30 | . | TRBJ2-1
TGCGCCAGCAGCCGAGAGACTCGATCCTACAATGAGCAGTTCTTC | CASSRETRSYNEQFF | . | TRBV5-1 | few | TRBJ2-1
TGTGCCAGCAGCCATCCCCCAGGGTTCGAGCAGTTCTTC | CASSHPPGFEQFF | . | TRBV9 | few | TRBJ2-1